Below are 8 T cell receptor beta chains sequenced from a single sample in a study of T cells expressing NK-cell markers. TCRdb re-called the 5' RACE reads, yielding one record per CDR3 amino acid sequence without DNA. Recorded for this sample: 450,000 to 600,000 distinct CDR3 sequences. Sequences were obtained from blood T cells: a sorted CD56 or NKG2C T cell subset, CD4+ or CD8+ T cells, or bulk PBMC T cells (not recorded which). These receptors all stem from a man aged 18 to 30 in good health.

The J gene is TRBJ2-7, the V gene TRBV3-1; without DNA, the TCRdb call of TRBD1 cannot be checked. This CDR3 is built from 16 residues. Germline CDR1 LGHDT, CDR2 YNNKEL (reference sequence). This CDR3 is CASSQEKTGVVGEQYF.

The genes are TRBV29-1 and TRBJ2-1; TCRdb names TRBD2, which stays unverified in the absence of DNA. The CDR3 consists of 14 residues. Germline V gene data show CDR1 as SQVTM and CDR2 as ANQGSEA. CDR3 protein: CSVDSVVQWNEQFF.

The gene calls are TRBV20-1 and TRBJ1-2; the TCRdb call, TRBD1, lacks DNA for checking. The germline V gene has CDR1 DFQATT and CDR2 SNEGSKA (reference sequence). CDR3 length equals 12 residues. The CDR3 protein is CSARVQGSSYTF.

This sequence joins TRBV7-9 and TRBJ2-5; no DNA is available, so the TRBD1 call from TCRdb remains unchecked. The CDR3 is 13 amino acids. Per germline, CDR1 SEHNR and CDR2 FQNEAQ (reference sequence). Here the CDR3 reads CASSGGAKETQYF.

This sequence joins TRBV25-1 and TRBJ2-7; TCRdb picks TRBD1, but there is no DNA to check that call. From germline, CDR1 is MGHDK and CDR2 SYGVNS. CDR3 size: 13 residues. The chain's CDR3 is CASKQEGSGEQYF.

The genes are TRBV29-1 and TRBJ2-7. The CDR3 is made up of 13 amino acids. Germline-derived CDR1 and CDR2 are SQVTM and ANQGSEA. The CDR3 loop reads CSVEGTVSYEQYF.

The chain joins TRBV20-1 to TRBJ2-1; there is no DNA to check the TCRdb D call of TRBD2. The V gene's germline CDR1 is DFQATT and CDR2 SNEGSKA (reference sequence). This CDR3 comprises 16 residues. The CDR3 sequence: CSATLPPGTRRNEQFF.

CDR3 residues: CASSFRTGLGSTDTQYF. V and J are TRBV5-6 and TRBJ2-3; the TRBD1 assignment by TCRdb is unverifiable without DNA. The length of the CDR3 is 17 residues. The germline V gene has CDR1 SGHDT and CDR2 YYEEEE.